This TCR beta chain is drawn from a study of blood T cell repertoires in COVID-19. Study-wide background: Samples came from the United States, Italy and Spain, spanning acute and convalescent COVID-19. T cells, B-cell-depleted T cells, or PBMCs provided the cDNA or gDNA that served as material.

Original handling: For nucleated cells, counts were estimated from reference gene primer amplification. Clones were read by immunoSEQ multiplex PCR, and TCRdb kept only the in-frame ones, dropping some. V, J and clone size were drawn from that table, and D and trimming were deduced from the DNA. The table shows roughly 570,000 clones, with roughly 91% occurring only once. The Seattle patients joined while their infection was active and were tracked longitudinally afterward. Germline assignment: CDR1 MDHEN and CDR2 SYDVKM. Trimming cost V 3 bases and J 4 bases, with 12 bases left between them. There are 14 residues in the CDR3.

This clonotype was obtained from a woman between 50 and 59 years old with COVID-19, enrolled during active disease. V is TRBV28 and J is TRBJ1-2; D not resolved. Sequencing input: peripheral blood. The CDR3 nucleotides are TGTGCCAGCAGTTTCATTCAGAGGTTCTATGGCTACACCTTC. Translated: CASSFIQRFYGYTF.